The 12 T cell receptor beta chains presented below share a single source sample, sequenced in a study of T cells in tumors after PD-1 blockade. The table came from immunoSEQ multiplex PCR; TCRdb's copy has only in-frame clones and leaves some out. The table shows around 50,000 clones, with 70% to 85% occurring only once. The sequencing used PBMCs, collected before anti-PD-1 therapy. These receptors came from a human donor with advanced basal cell or squamous cell carcinoma (not recorded which).

This clone is termed medium-sized. The genes are TRBV7-9 and TRBJ1-6; no definite D call. The V gene lost 6 bases and the J gene lost 5 bases, with 14 bases spanning the gap. Germline assignment: CDR1 SEHNR and CDR2 FQNEAQ (reference sequence). The CDR3 length is 15 residues. The CDR3, as DNA: TGTGCCAGCAGTCCTAGTCCTTACGATAATTCACCCCTCCACTTT. This encodes CASSPSPYDNSPLHF.

V usage is TRBV7-8 and J usage is TRBJ2-7; maybe TRBD1 (5 bases). The V end was cut by 1 base, the J end by 6 bases, with 19 bases between. Germline lookup yields CDR1 SGHVS and CDR2 FQNEAQ. This CDR3 is built from 16 residues. The CDR3 nucleotides read TGTGCCAGCAGCTTAGTATCGGGCAGGGTCGTCTCCGAGCAGTACTTC. It yields the protein CASSLVSGRVVSEQYF.

The CDR3 coding sequence is TGTGCCAGCAGCCAAGATATTTTAGGGGACCACTACACAGATACGCAGTATTTT. It translates to CASSQDILGDHYTDTQYF. J is TRBJ2-3 and V is TRBV3-1 (or the pseudogene TRBV3-2); D is perhaps TRBD1 or TRBD2 (5 bases each). The CDR3 length is 18 residues. Germline V lookup: CDR1 LGHDT, CDR2 YNNKEL (reference sequence). V gave up 0 bases and J gave up 2 bases, with 18 bases separating them.

The chain couples TRBV2 to TRBJ1-2; no definite D call. The CDR3 covers 14 residues. The ends were cut back, 1 base at V and 8 bases at J, with 14 bases in the middle. The V gene's germline CDR1 is SNHLY and CDR2 FYNNEI. CDR3 region: CASSEGVSLGGYTF. CDR3 sequence (DNA): TGTGCCAGCAGTGAAGGTGTATCCCTGGGAGGCTACACCTTC.

The CDR3 DNA follows: TGCAGCGCCGAGGGGTACGACATTAACTATGGCTACACCTTC. Translated, it gives CSAEGYDINYGYTF. The chain employs TRBV29-1 and TRBJ1-2, with a tentative D call TRBD1 (5 bases). Trimming pared 7 bases from V and 1 base from J, leaving 16 bases between. The germline V gene has CDR1 SQVTM and CDR2 ANQGSEA. The CDR3 extends over 14 amino acids.

The chain recombines TRBV3-1 (or the pseudogene TRBV3-2) with TRBJ2-3; D is uncertain. The V end was cut by 6 bases, the J end by 5 bases, with 9 bases between. This CDR3 comprises 12 residues. Germline CDR1 is LGHDT and CDR2 is YNNKEL (reference sequence). CDR3 nucleotides: TGTGCCAGCAGTCGAGCAGGAGATACGCAGTATTTT. Translating gives CASSRAGDTQYF.

The chain couples TRBV2 to TRBJ2-7; TRBD2 might be the D (6 bases). Per the germline V gene, CDR1 is SNHLY and CDR2 is FYNNEI. V was pared by 10 bases and J by 0 bases, with 25 bases between. The CDR3 is 17 amino acids. Here the CDR3 reads CATTTSLWGGSSYEQYF. DNA of the CDR3: TGTGCCACCACCACCTCGTTGTGGGGAGGAAGCTCCTACGAGCAGTACTTC.

V gene TRBV18 combines with J gene TRBJ2-7; D perhaps matches TRBD1 (5 bases). V shed 0 bases and J shed 1 base, with 7 bases lying between them. CDR1 is KGHSH and CDR2 is LQKENI in the germline V gene. The CDR3 has 14 amino acids. Here the CDR3 reads CASSPPTASYEQYF. In DNA, the CDR3 is TGTGCCAGCTCACCACCGACAGCGTCCTACGAGCAGTACTTC.

V is TRBV9 and J is TRBJ2-5; D unclear. CDR1 and CDR2 from the germline V gene are SGDLS and YYNGEE. The CDR3 is 14 residues long. V dropped 4 bases and J dropped 0 bases, with 10 bases sitting between them. Written as DNA, the CDR3 is TGTGCCAGCAGCCCTGAGAGTTACCAAGAGACCCAGTACTTC. This sequence encodes CASSPESYQETQYF.

The chain has TRBV7-6 and TRBJ2-3; D possibly corresponds to TRBD2 (6 bases). The CDR3 loop spans 15 amino acids. Trimming removed 5 bases at V and 1 base at J, with 13 bases between. Germline V gene data show CDR1 as SGHVS and CDR2 as FNYEAQ. The CDR3 DNA follows: TGTGCCAGCAGCCGTTCCCCTAGCGGCACAGATACGCAGTATTTT. Residues: CASSRSPSGTDTQYF. The whole variable domain, filled in from reference TRBV7-6 and TRBJ2-3, reads GAGVSQSPRYKVTKRGQDVALRCDPISGHVSLYWYRQALGQGPEFLTYFNYEAQQDKSGLPNDRFSAERPEGSISTLTIQRTEQRDSAMYRCASSRSPSGTDTQYFGPGTRLTVL.

The chain carries TRBV3-1 (or the pseudogene TRBV3-2) and TRBJ1-4; D remains ambiguous. Trimming took off 4 bases at V and 6 bases at J, with 15 bases between the two ends. The germline V gene encodes CDR1 LGHDT and CDR2 YNNKEL (reference sequence). The CDR3 runs 15 residues. The CDR3 nucleotides are TGTGCCAGCAGCCGTCTGGGAAGGAGTGATGAAAAACTGTTTTTT. Residues: CASSRLGRSDEKLFF.

V and J are TRBV6-5 and TRBJ2-7; D uncertain. The CDR3 contains 12 residues. Per germline, CDR1 MNHEY and CDR2 SVGAGI. The V end was cut by 6 bases, the J end by 0 bases, with 6 bases between. The CDR3 DNA follows: TGTGCCAGCAGCACCACCTCCTACGAGCAGTACTTC. It yields the protein CASSTTSYEQYF.